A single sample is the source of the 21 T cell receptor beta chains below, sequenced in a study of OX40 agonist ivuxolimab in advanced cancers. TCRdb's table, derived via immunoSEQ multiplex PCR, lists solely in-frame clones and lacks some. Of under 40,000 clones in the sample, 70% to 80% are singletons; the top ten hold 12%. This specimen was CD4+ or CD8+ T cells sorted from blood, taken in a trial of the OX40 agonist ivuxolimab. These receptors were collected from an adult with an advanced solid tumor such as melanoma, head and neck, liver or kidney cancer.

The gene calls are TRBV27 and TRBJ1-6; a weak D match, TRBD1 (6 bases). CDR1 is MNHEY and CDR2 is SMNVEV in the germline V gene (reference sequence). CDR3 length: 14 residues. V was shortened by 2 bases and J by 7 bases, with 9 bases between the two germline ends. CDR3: CASSLGQGNSPLHF. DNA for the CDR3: TGTGCCAGCAGTTTAGGGCAGGGGAATTCACCCCTCCACTTT.

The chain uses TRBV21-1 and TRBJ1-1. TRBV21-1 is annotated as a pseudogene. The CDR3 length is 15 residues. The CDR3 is CASSKTEGANTEAFF. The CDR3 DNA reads TGTGCCAGCAGCAAAACGGAGGGCGCGAACACTGAAGCTTTCTTT.

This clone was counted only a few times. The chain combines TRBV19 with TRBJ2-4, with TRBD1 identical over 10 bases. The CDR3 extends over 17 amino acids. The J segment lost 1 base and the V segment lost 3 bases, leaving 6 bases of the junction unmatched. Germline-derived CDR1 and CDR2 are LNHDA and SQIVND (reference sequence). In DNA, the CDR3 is TGTGCCAGTAGTATTGGACCGGGACAGGGGGCCAAAAACATTCAGTACTTC. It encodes CASSIGPGQGAKNIQYF.

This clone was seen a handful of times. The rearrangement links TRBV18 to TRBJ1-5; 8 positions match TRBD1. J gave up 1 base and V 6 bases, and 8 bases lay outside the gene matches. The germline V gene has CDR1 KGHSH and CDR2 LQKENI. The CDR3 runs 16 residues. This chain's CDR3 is CASSLSGGGSNQPQHF. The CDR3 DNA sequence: TGTGCCAGCTCGCTCTCAGGGGGCGGAAGCAATCAGCCCCAGCATTTT.

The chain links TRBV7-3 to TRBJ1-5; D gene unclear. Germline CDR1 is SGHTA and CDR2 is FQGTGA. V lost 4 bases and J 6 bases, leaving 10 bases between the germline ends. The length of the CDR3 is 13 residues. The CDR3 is CASSSQTGQPQHF. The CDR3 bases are TGTGCCAGCAGCTCACAAACCGGTCAGCCCCAGCATTTT.

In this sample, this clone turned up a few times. The CDR3 DNA sequence: TGTGCCACCAAAAAGAGAGGGGAGGGTCAGCCCCAGCATTTT. Amino acids: CATKKRGEGQPQHF. The chain employs TRBV21-1 and TRBJ1-5. TRBV21-1 is termed a pseudogene. The CDR3 covers 14 residues.

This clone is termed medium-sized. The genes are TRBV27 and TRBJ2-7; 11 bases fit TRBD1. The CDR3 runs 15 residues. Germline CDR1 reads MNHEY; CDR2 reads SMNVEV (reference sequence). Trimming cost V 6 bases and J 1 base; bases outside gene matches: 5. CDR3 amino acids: CASRLGQGASYEQYF. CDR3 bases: TGTGCCAGCAGACTTGGACAGGGGGCTTCCTACGAGCAGTACTTC.

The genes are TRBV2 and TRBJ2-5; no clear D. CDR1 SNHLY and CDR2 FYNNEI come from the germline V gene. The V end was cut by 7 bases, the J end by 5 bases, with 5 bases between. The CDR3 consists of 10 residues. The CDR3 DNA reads TGTGCCAGCAAACTCGAGACCCAGTACTTC. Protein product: CASKLETQYF.

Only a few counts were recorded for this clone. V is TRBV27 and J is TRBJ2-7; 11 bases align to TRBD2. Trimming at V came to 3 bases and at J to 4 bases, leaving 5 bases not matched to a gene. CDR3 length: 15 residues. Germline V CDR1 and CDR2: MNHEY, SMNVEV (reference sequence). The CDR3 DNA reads TGTGCCAGCAGTTTGACTAGCGGGAATTTGTACGAGCAGTACTTC. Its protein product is CASSLTSGNLYEQYF.

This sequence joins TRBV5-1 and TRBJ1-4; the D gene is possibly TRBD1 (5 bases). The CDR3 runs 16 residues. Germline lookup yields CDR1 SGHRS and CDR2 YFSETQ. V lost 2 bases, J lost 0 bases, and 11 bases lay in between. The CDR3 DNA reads TGCGCCAGCAGCTTCGGGGACCGAACAACTAATGAAAAACTGTTTTTT. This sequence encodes CASSFGDRTTNEKLFF.

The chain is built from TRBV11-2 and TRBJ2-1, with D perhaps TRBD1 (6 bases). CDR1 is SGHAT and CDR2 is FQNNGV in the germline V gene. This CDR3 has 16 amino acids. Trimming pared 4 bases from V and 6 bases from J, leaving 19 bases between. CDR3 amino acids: CASSSLQGKLGNEQFF. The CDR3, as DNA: TGTGCCAGCAGCTCCCTCCAGGGGAAATTAGGCAATGAGCAGTTCTTC.

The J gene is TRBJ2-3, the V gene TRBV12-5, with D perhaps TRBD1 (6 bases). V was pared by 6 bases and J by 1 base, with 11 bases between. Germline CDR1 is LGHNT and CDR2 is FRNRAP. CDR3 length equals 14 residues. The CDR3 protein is CASGEQGGTDTQYF. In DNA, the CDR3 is TGTGCTAGTGGGGAACAGGGAGGCACAGATACGCAGTATTTT. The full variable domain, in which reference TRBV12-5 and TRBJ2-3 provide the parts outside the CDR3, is DARVTQTPRHKVTEMGQEVTMRCQPILGHNTVFWYRQTMMQGLELLAYFRNRAPLDDSGMPKDRFSAEMPDATLATLKIQPSEPRDSAVYFCASGEQGGTDTQYFGPGTRLTVL.

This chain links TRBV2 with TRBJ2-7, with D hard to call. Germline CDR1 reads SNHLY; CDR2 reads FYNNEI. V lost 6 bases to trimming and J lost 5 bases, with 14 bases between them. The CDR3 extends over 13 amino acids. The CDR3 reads CASRSERNDEQYF. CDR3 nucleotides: TGTGCCAGCAGGTCGGAGAGGAACGACGAGCAGTACTTC. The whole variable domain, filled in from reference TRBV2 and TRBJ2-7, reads EPEVTQTPSHQVTQMGQEVILRCVPISNHLYFYWYRQILGQKVEFLVSFYNNEISEKSEIFDDQFSVERPDGSNFTLKIRSTKLEDSAMYFCASRSERNDEQYFGPGTRLTVT.

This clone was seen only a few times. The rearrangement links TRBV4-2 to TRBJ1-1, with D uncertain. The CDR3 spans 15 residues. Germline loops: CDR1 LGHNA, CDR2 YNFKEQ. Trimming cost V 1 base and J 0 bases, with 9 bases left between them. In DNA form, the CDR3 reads TGTGCCAGCAGCCAAGTCTACACGATGAACACTGAAGCTTTCTTT. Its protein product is CASSQVYTMNTEAFF.

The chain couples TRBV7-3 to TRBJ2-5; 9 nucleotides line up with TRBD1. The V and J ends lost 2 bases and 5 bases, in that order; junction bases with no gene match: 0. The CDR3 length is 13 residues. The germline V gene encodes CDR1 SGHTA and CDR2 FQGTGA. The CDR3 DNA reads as TGTGCCAGCAGCTTAGACAGGGGGGAGACCCAGTACTTC. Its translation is CASSLDRGETQYF.

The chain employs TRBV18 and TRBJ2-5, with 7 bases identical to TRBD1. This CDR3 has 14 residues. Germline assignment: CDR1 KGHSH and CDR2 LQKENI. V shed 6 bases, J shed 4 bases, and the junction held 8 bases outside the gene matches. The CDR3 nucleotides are TGTGCCAGCTCTTCACAGGGGCAGGGAGAGACCCAGTACTTC. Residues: CASSSQGQGETQYF.

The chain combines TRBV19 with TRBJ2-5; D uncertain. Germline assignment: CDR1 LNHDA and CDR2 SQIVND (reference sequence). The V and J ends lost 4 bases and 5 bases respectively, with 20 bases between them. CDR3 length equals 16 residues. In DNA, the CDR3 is TGTGCCAGTAGTACCGGCCGAACCGGGCAGACGGAGACCCAGTACTTC. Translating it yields CASSTGRTGQTETQYF.

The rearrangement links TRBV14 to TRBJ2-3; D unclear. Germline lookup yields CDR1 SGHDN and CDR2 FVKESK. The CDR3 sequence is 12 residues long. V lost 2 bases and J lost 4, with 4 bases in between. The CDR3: CASSQSPDTQYF. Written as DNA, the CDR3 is TGTGCCAGCAGCCAAAGCCCAGATACGCAGTATTTT.

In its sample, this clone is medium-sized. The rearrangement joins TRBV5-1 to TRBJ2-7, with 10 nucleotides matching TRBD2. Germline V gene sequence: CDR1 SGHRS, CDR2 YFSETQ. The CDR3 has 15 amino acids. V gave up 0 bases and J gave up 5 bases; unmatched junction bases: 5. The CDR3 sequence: CASSLASGSINEQYF. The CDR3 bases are TGCGCCAGCAGCTTGGCTAGCGGGAGTATAAACGAGCAGTACTTC.

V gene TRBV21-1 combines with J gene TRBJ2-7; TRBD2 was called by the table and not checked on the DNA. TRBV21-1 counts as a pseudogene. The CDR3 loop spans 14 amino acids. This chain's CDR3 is CASSLGRERYEQYF. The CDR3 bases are TGTGCCAGCAGCCTAGGCCGGGAAAGATACGAGCAGTACTTC.

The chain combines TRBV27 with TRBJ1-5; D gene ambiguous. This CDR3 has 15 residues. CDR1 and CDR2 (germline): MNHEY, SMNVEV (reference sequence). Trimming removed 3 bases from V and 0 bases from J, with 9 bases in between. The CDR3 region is CASSFQLDSNQPQHF. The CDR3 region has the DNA TGTGCCAGCAGTTTTCAACTGGATAGCAATCAGCCCCAGCATTTT.